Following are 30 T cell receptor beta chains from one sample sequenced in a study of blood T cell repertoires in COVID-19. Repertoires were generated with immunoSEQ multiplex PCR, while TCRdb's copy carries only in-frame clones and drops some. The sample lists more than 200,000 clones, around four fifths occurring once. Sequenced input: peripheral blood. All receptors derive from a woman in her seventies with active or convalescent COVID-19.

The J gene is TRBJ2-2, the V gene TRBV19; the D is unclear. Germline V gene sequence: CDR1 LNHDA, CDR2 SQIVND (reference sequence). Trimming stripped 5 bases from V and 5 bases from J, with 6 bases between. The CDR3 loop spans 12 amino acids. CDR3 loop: CASSFTTGELFF. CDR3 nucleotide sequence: TGTGCCAGTAGTTTCACAACCGGGGAGCTGTTTTTT.

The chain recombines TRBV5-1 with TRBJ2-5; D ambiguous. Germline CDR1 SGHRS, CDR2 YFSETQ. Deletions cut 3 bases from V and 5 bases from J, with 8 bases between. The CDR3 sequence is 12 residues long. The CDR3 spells CASSYFGETQYF. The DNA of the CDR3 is TGCGCCAGCAGCTACTTCGGGGAGACCCAGTACTTC.

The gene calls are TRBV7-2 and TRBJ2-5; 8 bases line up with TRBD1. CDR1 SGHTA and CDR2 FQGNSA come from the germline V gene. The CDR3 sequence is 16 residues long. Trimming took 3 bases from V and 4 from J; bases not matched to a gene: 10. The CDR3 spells CASSFNGRGLGETQYF. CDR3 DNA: TGTGCCAGCAGCTTCAACGGCAGGGGGCTAGGAGAGACCCAGTACTTC.

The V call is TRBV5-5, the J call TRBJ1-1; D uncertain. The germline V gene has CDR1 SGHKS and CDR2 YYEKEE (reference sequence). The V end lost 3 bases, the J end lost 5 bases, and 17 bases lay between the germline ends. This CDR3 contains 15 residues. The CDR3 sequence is CASSWAGSPRTEAFF. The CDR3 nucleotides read TGTGCCAGCAGCTGGGCGGGTAGCCCGAGGACTGAAGCTTTCTTT.

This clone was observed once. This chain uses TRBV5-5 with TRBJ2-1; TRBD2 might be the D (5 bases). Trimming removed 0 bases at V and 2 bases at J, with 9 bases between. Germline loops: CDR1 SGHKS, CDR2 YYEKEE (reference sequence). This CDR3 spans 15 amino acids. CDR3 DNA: TGTGCCAGCAGCTTGGTCGTCGGGACCTACAATGAGCAGTTCTTC. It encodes CASSLVVGTYNEQFF.

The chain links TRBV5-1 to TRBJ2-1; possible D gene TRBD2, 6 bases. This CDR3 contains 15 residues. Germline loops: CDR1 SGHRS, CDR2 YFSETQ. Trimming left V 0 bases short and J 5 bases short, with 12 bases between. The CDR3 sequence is CASSLELAYDNEQFF. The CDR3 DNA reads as TGCGCCAGCAGCTTGGAGCTAGCGTATGACAATGAGCAGTTCTTC.

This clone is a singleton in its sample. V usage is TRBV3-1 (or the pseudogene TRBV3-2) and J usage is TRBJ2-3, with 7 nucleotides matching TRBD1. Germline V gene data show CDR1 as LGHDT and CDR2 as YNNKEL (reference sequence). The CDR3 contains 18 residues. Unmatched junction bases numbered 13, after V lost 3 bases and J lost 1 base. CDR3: CASSQPTQGLRGTDTQYF. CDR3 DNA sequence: TGTGCCAGCAGCCAGCCCACACAGGGGCTCCGAGGCACAGATACGCAGTATTTT.

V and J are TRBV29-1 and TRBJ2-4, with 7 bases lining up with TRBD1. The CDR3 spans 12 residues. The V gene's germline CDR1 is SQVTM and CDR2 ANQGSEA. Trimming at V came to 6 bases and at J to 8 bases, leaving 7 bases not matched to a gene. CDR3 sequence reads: CSVTGQEDIQYF. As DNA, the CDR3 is TGCAGCGTCACCGGACAGGAGGACATTCAGTACTTC.

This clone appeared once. CDR3 sequence: CATASGFSGQPQHF. Here the CDR3 DNA reads TGTGCCACTGCCTCAGGCTTCTCCGGTCAGCCCCAGCATTTT. The chain is built from TRBV28 and TRBJ1-5; no clear D. Germline V gene lookup returns CDR1 MDHEN and CDR2 SYDVKM. There are 14 residues in the CDR3. Trimming pared 10 bases from V and 6 bases from J, leaving 19 bases between.

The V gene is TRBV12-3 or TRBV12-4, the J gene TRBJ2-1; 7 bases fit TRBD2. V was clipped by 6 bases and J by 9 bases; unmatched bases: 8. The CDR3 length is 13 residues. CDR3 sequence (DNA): TGTGCCAGCAGCCTGACTAGCCTGGGTGAGCAGTTCTTC. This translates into CASSLTSLGEQFF.

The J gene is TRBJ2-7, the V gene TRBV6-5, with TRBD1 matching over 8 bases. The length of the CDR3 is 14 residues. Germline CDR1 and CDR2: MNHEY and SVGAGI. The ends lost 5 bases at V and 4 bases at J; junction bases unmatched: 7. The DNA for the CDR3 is TGTGCCAGCAGTACCACGGACAGGGTGTACGAGCAGTACTTC. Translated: CASSTTDRVYEQYF.

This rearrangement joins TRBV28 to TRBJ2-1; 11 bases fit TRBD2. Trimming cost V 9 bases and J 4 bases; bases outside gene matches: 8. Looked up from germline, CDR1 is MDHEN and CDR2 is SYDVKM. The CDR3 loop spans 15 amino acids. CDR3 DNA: TGTGCCAGTAGATTCCGGACTAGCGGGTACAATGAGCAGTTCTTC. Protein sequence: CASRFRTSGYNEQFF. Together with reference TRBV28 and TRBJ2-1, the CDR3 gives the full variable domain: DVKVTQSSRYLVKRTGEKVFLECVQDMDHENMFWYRQDPGLGLRLIYFSYDVKMKEKGDIPEGYSVSREKKERFSLILESASTNQTSMYLCASRFRTSGYNEQFFGPGTRLTVL.

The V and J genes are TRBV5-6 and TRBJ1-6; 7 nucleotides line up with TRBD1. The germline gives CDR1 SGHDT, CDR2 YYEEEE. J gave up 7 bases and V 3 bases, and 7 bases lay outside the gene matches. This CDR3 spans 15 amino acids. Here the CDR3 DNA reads TGTGCCAGCAGCTATATGACAGGGTCGAATTCACCCCTCCACTTT. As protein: CASSYMTGSNSPLHF.

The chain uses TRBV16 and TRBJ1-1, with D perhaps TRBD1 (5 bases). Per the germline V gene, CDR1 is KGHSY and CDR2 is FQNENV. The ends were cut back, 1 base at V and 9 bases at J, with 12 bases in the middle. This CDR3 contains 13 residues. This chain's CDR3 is CASSQYQGVKAFF. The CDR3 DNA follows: TGTGCCAGCAGCCAATACCAGGGCGTGAAAGCTTTCTTT.

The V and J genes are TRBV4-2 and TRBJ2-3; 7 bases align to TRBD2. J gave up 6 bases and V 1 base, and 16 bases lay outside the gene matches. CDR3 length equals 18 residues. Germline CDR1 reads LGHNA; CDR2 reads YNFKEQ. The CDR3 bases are TGTGCCAGCAGCCAAGCGACACTCGGGACGCCCGGGGGGGATACGCAGTATTTT. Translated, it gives CASSQATLGTPGGDTQYF.

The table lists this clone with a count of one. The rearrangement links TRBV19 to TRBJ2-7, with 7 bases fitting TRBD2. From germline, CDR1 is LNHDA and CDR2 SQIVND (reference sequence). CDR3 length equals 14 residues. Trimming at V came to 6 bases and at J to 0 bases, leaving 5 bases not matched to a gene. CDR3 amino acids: CASSPGLFSYEQYF. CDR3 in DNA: TGTGCCAGTAGCCCGGGACTATTCTCCTACGAGCAGTACTTC. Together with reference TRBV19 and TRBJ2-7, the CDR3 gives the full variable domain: DGGITQSPKYLFRKEGQNVTLSCEQNLNHDAMYWYRQDPGQGLRLIYYSQIVNDFQKGDIAEGYSVSREKKESFPLTVTSAQKNPTAFYLCASSPGLFSYEQYFGPGTRLTVT.

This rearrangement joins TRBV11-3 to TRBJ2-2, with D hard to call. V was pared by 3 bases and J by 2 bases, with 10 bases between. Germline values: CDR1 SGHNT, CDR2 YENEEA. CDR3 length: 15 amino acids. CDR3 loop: CASSFSGSNTGELFF. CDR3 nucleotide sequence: TGTGCCAGCAGCTTTTCCGGGTCAAACACCGGGGAGCTGTTTTTT.

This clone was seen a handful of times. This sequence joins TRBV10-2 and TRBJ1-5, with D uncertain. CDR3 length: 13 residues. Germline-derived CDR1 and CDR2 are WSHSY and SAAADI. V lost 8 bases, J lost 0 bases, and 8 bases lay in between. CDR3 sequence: CASGGLSNQPQHF. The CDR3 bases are TGCGCCAGCGGCGGGCTTAGCAATCAGCCCCAGCATTTT.

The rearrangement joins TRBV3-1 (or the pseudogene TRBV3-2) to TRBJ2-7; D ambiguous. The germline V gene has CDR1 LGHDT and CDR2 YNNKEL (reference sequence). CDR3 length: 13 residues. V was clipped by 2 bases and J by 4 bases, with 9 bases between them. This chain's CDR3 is CASSQQLVYEQYF. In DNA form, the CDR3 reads TGTGCCAGCAGCCAACAACTGGTGTACGAGCAGTACTTC.

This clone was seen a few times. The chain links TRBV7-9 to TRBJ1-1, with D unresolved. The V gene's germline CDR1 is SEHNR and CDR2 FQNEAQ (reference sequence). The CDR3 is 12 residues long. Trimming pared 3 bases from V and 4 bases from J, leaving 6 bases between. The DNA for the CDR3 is TGTGCCAGCAGCTTCGGGAGCACTGAAGCTTTCTTT. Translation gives CASSFGSTEAFF.

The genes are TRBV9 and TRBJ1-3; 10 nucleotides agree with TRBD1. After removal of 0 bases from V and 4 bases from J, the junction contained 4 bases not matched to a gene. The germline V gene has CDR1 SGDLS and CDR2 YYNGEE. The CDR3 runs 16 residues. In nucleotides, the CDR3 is TGTGCCAGCAGCGTAGGAGGGACAGGGGTCGGAAACACCATATATTTT. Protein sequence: CASSVGGTGVGNTIYF.

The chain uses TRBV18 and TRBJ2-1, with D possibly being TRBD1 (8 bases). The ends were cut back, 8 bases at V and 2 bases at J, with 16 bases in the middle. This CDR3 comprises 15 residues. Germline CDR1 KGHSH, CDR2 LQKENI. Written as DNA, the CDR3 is TGTGCCAGCGCTGGACAGGGAGGGACCTACAATGAGCAGTTCTTC. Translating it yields CASAGQGGTYNEQFF.

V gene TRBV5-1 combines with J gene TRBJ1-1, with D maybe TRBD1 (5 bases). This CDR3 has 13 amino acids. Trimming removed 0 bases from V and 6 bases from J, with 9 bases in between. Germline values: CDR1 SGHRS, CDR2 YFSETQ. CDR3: CASSLDRHAEAFF. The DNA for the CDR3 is TGCGCCAGCAGCTTGGACAGGCATGCTGAAGCTTTCTTT. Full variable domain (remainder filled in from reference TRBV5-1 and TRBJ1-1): KAGVTQTPRYLIKTRGQQVTLSCSPISGHRSVSWYQQTPGQGLQFLFEYFSETQRNKGNFPGRFSGRQFSNSRSEMNVSTLELGDSALYLCASSLDRHAEAFFGQGTRLTVV.

In DNA form, the CDR3 reads TGTGCCAGCAGCTCGACTAGCGGGGGGTTTTCAGATACGCAGTATTTT. It translates to CASSSTSGGFSDTQYF. The chain has TRBV11-3 and TRBJ2-3, with 13 bases matching TRBD2. V trimming: 4 bases; J trimming: 4 bases; junction bases outside the gene matches: 5. This CDR3 has 16 amino acids. Germline CDR1 is SGHNT and CDR2 is YENEEA.

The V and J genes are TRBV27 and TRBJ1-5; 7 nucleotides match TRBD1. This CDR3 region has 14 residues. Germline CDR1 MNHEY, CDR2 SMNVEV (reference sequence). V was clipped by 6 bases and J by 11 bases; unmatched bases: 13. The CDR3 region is CASRAQAQGVAQHF. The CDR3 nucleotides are TGTGCCAGCAGAGCGCAGGCTCAGGGGGTAGCCCAGCATTTT.

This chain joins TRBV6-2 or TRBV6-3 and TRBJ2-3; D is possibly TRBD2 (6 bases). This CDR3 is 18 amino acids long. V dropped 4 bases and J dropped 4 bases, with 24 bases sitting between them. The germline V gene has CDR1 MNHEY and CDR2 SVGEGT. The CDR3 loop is CASSSLVGGMESADTQYF. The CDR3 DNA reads TGTGCCAGCAGTTCCTTAGTTGGCGGGATGGAGAGCGCAGATACGCAGTATTTT.

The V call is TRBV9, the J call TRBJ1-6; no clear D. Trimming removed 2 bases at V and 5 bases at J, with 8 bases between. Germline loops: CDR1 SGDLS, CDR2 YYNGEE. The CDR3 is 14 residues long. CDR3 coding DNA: TGTGCCAGCAGCGTCGCTAGCCATAATTCACCCCTCCACTTT. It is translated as CASSVASHNSPLHF.

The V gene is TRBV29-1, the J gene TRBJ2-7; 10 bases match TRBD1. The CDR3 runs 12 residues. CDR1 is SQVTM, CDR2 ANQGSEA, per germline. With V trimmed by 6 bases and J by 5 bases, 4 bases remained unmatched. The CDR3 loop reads CSVWTGGNEQYF. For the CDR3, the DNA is TGCAGCGTATGGACAGGGGGTAACGAGCAGTACTTC.

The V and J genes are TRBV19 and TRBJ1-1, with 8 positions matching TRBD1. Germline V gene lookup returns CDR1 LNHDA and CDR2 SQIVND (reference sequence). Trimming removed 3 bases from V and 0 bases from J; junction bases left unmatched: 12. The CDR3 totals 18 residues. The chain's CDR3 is CASSMGTGTGNVNTEAFF. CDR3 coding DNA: TGTGCCAGTAGTATGGGGACCGGGACAGGCAACGTGAACACTGAAGCTTTCTTT. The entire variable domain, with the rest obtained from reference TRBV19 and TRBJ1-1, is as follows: DGGITQSPKYLFRKEGQNVTLSCEQNLNHDAMYWYRQDPGQGLRLIYYSQIVNDFQKGDIAEGYSVSREKKESFPLTVTSAQKNPTAFYLCASSMGTGTGNVNTEAFFGQGTRLTVV.

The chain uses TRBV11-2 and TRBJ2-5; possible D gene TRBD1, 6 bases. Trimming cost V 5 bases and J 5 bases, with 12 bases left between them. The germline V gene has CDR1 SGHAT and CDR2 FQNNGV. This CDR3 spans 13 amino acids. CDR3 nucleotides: TGTGCCAGCAGCCAGGGGTATGTGGAGACCCAGTACTTC. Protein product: CASSQGYVETQYF.